The source of this T cell receptor beta chain is a study of T cells in Graves' hyperthyroidism and ophthalmopathy. Whole-study findings and limits: Within blood appeared most thyroid clonotypes that had expanded above 0.001.

The CDR3 runs 14 residues. CDR1 SGHAT and CDR2 FQDESV come from the germline V gene (reference sequence). Trimming took off 5 bases at V and 7 bases at J, with 12 bases between the two ends. This clonotype occurred a few times. Its target is unknown. TCR beta CDR3 region amplification was performed from RNA transcripts. Researchers ran a first-round RT-PCR on the TCR CDR3 using the HTBI primer set. From the multiplex PCR reads, TCRdb called clonotypes with MiXCR, one entry per CDR3 protein. There are a few hundred thousand distinct CDR3 sequences in the sample; more than 15% occur only once, and around 3.5% lies in the top ten.

The sequence derives from a middle-aged woman with Graves' ophthalmopathy. The sequenced sample was blood. This chain uses TRBV11-1 with TRBJ1-6; D is perhaps TRBD1 (6 bases). CDR3 loop: CASSPSGENSPLHF. CDR3 nucleotides: TGTGCCAGCAGCCCTTCAGGGGAGAATTCACCCCTCCACTTT. The whole variable domain, filled in from reference TRBV11-1 and TRBJ1-6, reads EAEVAQSPRYKITEKSQAVAFWCDPISGHATLYWYRQILGQGPELLVQFQDESVVDDSQLPKDRFSAERLKGVDSTLKIQPAELGDSAMYLCASSPSGENSPLHFGNGTRLTVT.